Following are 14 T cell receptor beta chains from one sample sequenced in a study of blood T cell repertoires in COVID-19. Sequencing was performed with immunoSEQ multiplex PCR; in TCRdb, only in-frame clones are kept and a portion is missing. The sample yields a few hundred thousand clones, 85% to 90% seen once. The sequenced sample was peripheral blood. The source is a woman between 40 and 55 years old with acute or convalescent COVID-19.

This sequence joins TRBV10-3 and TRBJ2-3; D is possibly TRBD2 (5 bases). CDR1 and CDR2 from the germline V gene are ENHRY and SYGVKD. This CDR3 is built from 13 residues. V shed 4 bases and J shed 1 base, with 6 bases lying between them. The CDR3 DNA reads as TGTGCCATCAGTGGGACTGGCACAGATACGCAGTATTTT. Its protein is CAISGTGTDTQYF.

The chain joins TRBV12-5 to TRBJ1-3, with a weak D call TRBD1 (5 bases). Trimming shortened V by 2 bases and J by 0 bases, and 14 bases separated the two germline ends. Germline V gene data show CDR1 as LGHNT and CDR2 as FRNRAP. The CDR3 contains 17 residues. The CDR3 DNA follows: TGTGCTAGTGGTTTGTCCCGGGGGTTAGGCTCTGGAAACACCATATATTTT. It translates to CASGLSRGLGSGNTIYF.

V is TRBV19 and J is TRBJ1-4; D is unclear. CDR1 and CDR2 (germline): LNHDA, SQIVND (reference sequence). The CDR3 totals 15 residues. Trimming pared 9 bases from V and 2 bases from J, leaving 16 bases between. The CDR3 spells CAREQTFGTNEKLFF. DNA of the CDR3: TGTGCCAGAGAACAGACCTTTGGGACTAATGAAAAACTGTTTTTT.

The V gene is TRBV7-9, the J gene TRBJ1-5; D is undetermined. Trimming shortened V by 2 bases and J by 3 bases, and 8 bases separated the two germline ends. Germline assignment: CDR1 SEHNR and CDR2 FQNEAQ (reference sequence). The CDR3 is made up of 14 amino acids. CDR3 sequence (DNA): TGTGCCAGCAGCTTAAGTGGCCTCAATCAGCCCCAGCATTTT. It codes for CASSLSGLNQPQHF.

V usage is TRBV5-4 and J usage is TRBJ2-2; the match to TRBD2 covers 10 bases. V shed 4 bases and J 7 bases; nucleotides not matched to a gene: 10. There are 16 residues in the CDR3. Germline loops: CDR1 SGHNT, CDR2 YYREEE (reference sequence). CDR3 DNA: TGTGCCAGCAGCGGAGGAAGCGGGGGGGCGGTCGGGGAGCTGTTTTTT. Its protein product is CASSGGSGGAVGELFF.

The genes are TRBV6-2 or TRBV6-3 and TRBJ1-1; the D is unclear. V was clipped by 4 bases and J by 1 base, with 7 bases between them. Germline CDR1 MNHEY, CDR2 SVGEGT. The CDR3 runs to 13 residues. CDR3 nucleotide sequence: TGTGCCAGCAGTTTAACATGGAACACTGAAGCTTTCTTT. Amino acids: CASSLTWNTEAFF.

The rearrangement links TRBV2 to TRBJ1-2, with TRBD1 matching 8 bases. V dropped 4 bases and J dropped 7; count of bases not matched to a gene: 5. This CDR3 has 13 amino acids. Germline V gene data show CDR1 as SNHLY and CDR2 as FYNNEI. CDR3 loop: CASSAQGVRGYTF. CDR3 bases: TGTGCCAGCAGTGCACAGGGGGTCCGTGGCTACACCTTC.

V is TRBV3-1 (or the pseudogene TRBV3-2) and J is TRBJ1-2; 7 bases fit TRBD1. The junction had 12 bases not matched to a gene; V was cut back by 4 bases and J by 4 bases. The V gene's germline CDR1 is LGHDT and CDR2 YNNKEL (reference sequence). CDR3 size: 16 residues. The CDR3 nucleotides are TGTGCCAGCAGCCTACAACCGGGACAGCTTGGCTATGGCTACACCTTC. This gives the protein CASSLQPGQLGYGYTF.

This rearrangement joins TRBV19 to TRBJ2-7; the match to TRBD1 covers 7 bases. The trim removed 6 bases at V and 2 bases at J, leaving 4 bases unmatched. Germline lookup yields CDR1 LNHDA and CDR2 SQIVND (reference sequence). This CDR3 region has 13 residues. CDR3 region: CASREGQPYEQYV. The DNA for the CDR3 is TGTGCCAGTAGAGAGGGACAGCCCTACGAGCAGTACGTC.

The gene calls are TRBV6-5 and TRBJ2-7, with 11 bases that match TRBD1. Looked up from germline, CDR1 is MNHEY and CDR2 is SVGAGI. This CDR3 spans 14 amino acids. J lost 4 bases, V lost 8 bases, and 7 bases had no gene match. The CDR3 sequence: CASQRDRGTYEQYV. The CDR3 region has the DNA TGTGCCAGCCAAAGGGACAGGGGGACTTACGAGCAGTACGTC.

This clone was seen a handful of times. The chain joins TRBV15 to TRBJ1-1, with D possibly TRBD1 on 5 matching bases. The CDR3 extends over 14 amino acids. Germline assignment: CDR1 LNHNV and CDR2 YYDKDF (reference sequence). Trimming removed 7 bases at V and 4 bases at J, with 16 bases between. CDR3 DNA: TGTGCCACCACGTTTGGTTGGGGGGTCACTGAAGCTTTCTTT. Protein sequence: CATTFGWGVTEAFF.

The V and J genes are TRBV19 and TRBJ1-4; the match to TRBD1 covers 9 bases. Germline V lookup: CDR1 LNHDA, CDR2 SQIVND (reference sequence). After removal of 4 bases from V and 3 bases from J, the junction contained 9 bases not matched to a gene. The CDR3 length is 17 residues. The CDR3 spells CASSRDREGPSNEKLFF. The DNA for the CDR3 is TGTGCCAGTAGTAGGGACAGGGAGGGTCCATCTAATGAAAAACTGTTTTTT.

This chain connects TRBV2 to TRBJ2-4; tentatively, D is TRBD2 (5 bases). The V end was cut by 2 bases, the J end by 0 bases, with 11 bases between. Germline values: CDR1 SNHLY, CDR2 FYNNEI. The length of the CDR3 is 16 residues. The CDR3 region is CASSETGVIAKNIQYF. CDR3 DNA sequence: TGTGCCAGCAGTGAAACCGGGGTTATAGCCAAAAACATTCAGTACTTC. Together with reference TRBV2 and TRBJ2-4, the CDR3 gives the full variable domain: EPEVTQTPSHQVTQMGQEVILRCVPISNHLYFYWYRQILGQKVEFLVSFYNNEISEKSEIFDDQFSVERPDGSNFTLKIRSTKLEDSAMYFCASSETGVIAKNIQYFGAGTRLSVL.

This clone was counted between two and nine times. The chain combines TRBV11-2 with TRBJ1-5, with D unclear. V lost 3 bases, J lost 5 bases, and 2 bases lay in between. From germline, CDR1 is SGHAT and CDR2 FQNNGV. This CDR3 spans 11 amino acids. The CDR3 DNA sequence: TGTGCCAGCAGCTTCGATCAGCCCCAGCATTTT. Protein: CASSFDQPQHF.